The clone carrying this TCR beta chain was observed at least ten times. The data belong to a study of T cells after yellow fever vaccination. Each CDR3 protein is one row after TCRdb ran MiXCR on the 5' RACE reads. The sample includes about 260,000 distinct CDR3 sequences, about 5.2% of them seen just once. This clonotype was obtained from a young man who received the YFV17D yellow fever vaccine. This specimen was CD4+ T cells sorted from PBMCs, taken on the day of the yellow fever booster vaccination.

CDR3 in amino acids: CASSLTGLRETQYF. The CDR3 coding sequence is TGTGCCAGCAGCTTGACAGGGTTACGAGAGACCCAGTACTTC. This rearrangement joins TRBV7-9 to TRBJ2-5; 7 nucleotides line up with TRBD1. The CDR3 totals 14 residues. V dropped 3 bases and J dropped 4; count of bases not matched to a gene: 5. Germline loops: CDR1 SEHNR, CDR2 FQNEAQ (reference sequence).